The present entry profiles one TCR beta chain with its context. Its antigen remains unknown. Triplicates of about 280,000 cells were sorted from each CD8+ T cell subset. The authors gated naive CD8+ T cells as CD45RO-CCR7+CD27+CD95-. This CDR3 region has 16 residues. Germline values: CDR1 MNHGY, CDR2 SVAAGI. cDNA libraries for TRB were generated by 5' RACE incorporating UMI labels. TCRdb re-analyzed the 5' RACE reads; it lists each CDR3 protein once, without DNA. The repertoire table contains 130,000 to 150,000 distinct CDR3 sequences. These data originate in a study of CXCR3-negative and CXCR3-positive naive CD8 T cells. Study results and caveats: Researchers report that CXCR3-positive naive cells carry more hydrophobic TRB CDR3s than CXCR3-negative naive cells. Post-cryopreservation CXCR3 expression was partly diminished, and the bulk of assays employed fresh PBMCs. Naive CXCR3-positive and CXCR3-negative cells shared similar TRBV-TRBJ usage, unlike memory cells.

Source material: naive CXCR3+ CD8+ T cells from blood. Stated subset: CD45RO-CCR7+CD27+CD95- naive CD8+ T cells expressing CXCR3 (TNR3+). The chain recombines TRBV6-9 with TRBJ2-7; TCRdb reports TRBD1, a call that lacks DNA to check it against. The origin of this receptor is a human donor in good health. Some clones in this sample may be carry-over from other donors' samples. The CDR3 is CASSYPFVGASYEQYF.